Sequencing of this TCR beta chain was carried out in a study of blood T cell dynamics during melanoma immunotherapy. The CDR3 has 14 amino acids. The method was immunoSEQ multiplex PCR; TCRdb's version includes in-frame clones alone and lacks a portion of them. The sample has about 18,000 clones; roughly nine tenths are singletons. Time point meaning: pre-treatment baseline. The source is a human donor with melanoma. This specimen was blood, taken from a patient treated with checkpoint blockade. The chain recombines TRBV21-1 with TRBJ1-1. TRBV21-1 counts as a pseudogene. The CDR3 DNA reads TGTGCCAGCAGCAAGGGCAGGGCGGGGACTGAAGCTTTCTTT. It codes for CASSKGRAGTEAFF.